This TCR beta chain derives from a study of cytomegalovirus exposure and HLA in healthy donors. Some clones are missing from TCRdb's copy, which holds only in-frame ones; the method was immunoSEQ multiplex PCR. Of 150,000 to 200,000 clones in the sample, around 80% were seen once. Sequenced sample: PBMCs. The clonotype originates from a woman aged 25 to 39 in good health and CMV-seronegative.

The CDR3 protein is CASSLGWQYINYGYTF. Here the CDR3 DNA reads TGTGCCAGCAGCTTAGGATGGCAGTACATTAACTATGGCTACACCTTC. The chain couples TRBV7-4 to TRBJ1-2; D remains ambiguous. V gave up 1 base and J gave up 1 base, with 13 bases separating them. This CDR3 is built from 16 residues. The germline CDR1 and CDR2 sequences are SGHVT and SQSDAQ. Combining the CDR3 with reference TRBV7-4 and TRBJ1-2 gives the whole variable domain GAGVSQSPRYKVAKRGRDVALRCDSISGHVTLYWYRQTLGQGSEVLTYSQSDAQRDKSGRPSGRFSAERPERSVSTLKIQRTEQGDSAVYLCASSLGWQYINYGYTFGSGTRLTVV.